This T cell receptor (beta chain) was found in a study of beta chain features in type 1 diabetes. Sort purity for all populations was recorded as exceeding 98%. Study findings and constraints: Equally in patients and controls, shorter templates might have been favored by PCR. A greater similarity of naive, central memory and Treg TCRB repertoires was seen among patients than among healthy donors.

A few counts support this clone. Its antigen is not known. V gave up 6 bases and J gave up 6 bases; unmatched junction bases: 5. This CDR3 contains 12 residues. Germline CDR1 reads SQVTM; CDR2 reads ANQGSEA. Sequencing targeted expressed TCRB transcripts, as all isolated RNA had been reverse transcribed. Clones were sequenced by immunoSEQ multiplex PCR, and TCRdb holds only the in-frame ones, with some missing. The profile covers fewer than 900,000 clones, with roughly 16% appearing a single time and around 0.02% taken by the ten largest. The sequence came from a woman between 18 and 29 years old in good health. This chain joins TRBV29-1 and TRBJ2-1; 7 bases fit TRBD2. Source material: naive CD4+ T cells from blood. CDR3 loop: CSVLRTSNEQFF. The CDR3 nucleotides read TGCAGCGTGCTCCGGACTAGCAATGAGCAGTTCTTC.